Listed below are T cell receptor beta chains from one sample, sequenced in a study of a mutant IDH1 vaccine in newly diagnosed glioma. Libraries were prepared by immunoSEQ multiplex PCR; TCRdb keeps only in-frame clonotypes and omits some of them. Of tens of thousands of clones listed, about 91% are singletons. For these TCRs, the target antigens are not known. Source: PBMCs, taken from a glioma patient whose treatment included an IDH1 peptide vaccine. The receptors shown here come from a woman in her forties or fifties with glioma. Each CDR3 is given with its conserved first and last residue. D genes are given only for firm matches. Where a row states a size, it is once, few, many or the class of an expanded clone; other rows omit it.

.	TRBV28	TRBD1	TRBJ1-2	TGTGCCAGCAGTGAAAACAGGGGGCAGATCTATGGCTACACCTTC	CASSENRGQIYGYTF
once	TRBV7-3	.	TRBJ2-7	TGTGCCAGCAGTCCAGGGTCAGGGAACCCCTACGAGCAGTACTTC	CASSPGSGNPYEQYF
once	TRBV13	.	TRBJ2-1	TGTGCCAGCAGCTCGTCGAGGAACCACAATGAGCAGTTCTTC	CASSSSRNHNEQFF
.	TRBV28	.	TRBJ1-4	TGTGCCAGCAGTTCCCCCCCGGGGGATGAAAAACTGTTTTTT	CASSSPPGDEKLFF
once	TRBV18	.	TRBJ2-4	TGTGCCAGCTCACCATTCCGGCCCAAAAACATTCAGTACTTC	CASSPFRPKNIQYF
.	TRBV12-5	.	TRBJ1-5	TGTGCTAGTGGATCCCAGATTCTGCCCCAGCATTTT	CASGSQILPQHF
.	TRBV7-8	TRBD2	TRBJ2-4	TGTGCCAGCAGCCCCTCTAGCGGGAGGGCCGGGGACATTCAGTACTTC	CASSPSSGRAGDIQYF
.	TRBV5-1	.	TRBJ1-1	TGCGCCAGCAGCTACGGCCTCATGAACACTGAAGCTTTCTTT	CASSYGLMNTEAFF
few	TRBV28	TRBD1	TRBJ1-2	TGTGCCAGCAGTCGATACAGGGGGCTTGGCTACACCTTC	CASSRYRGLGYTF
once	TRBV30	.	TRBJ1-5	TGTGCCTGGAGTGTTACTAGTGGCTGGCCCCAGCATTTT	CAWSVTSGWPQHF
.	TRBV27	.	TRBJ2-3	TGTGCCAGCAGGGCCCAACTAGCTGGCACAGATACGCAGTATTTT	CASRAQLAGTDTQYF
.	TRBV7-9	.	TRBJ2-2	TGTGCCAGCAGGAGGGACACCAACACCGGGGAGCTGTTTTTT	CASRRDTNTGELFF
.	TRBV7-9	TRBD2	TRBJ2-7	TGTGCCAGCAGCTTAAATTCCTATAGGCGGGAGGGCGACGAGCAGTACTTC	CASSLNSYRREGDEQYF
.	TRBV27	.	TRBJ2-7	TGTGCCAGCAGTTTCGTGGGCACTAACTACGAGCAGTACTTC	CASSFVGTNYEQYF
.	TRBV9	.	TRBJ1-2	TGTGCCAGCAGCGTAGTTCCGGGGGACTATGGCTACACCTTC	CASSVVPGDYGYTF
.	TRBV7-8	.	TRBJ1-1	TGTGCCAGCAGCTTATCCCCGGGGAGTGGTACTGAAGCTTTCTTT	CASSLSPGSGTEAFF
.	TRBV6-4	TRBD1	TRBJ2-2	TGTGCCAGCAGTGACTCGTCGGGAACAGGGGGAATCACCGGGGAGCTGTTTTTT	CASSDSSGTGGITGELFF
once	TRBV7-3	.	TRBJ2-7	TGTGCCAGCAGCGTTGGGCCTCCCTCCTACGAGCAGTACTTC	CASSVGPPSYEQYF
.	TRBV7-8	.	TRBJ2-2	TGTGCCAGCAGCTTACAGCGGGTGGGTGGGGAGCTGTTTTTT	CASSLQRVGGELFF
.	TRBV6-5	.	TRBJ1-5	TGTACCAGCAGCCTCAGGGGTCAGCCCCAGCATTTT	CTSSLRGQPQHF
.	TRBV5-1	.	TRBJ1-1	TGCGCCAGCAGCTTGAGAACAGCGAACACTGAAGCTTTCTTT	CASSLRTANTEAFF
.	TRBV2	TRBD1	TRBJ1-5	TGTGCCAGCAGGGACAGGTTCGTTCAGCCCCAGCATTTT	CASRDRFVQPQHF
.	TRBV7-3	.	TRBJ2-1	TGTGCCAGCAGCCCGGGAGAAGTCGGTAATGAGCAGTTCTTC	CASSPGEVGNEQFF
.	TRBV27	.	TRBJ1-2	TGTGCCAGCAGTGGGGACACAACTAATGGCTACACCTTC	CASSGDTTNGYTF
.	TRBV5-6	.	TRBJ1-1	TGTGCCAGCAGCCCACTTGGCCGGAACACTGAAGCTTTCTTT	CASSPLGRNTEAFF